This T cell receptor (beta chain) was sequenced during a study of Graves' ophthalmopathy and Graves' hyperthyroidism. Study-wide background: Peripheral blood was gathered at the point of initial diagnosis, before any treatment started.

This clonotype was counted at least ten times. Other autoimmune diseases, uncontrolled infections, pregnancy and lactation each led to patient exclusion. Establishment of the diagnosis relied upon clinical symptoms, serum thyroxine, TRAb, thyroid ultrasound and orbital computed tomography. Sampling approximately 11 ml of fresh peripheral blood provided the PBMCs. This CDR3 contains 16 residues. Germline loops: CDR1 GTSNPN, CDR2 SVGIG (reference sequence). V lost 0 bases to trimming and J lost 0 bases, with 12 bases between them. The sequenced template was RNA, covering the TCR beta CDR3 region. Second-round multiplex PCR followed a first-round RT-PCR using HTBI primers. MiXCR was run by TCRdb on the multiplex PCR reads, yielding one entry per CDR3 protein. The sample records about 400,000 distinct CDR3 sequences, about 18% being singletons.

Source material: peripheral blood. This receptor was taken from a woman under 30 with Graves' ophthalmopathy. This sequence joins TRBV30 and TRBJ1-5; TRBD1 is a possible D gene (5 bases). The chain's CDR3 is CAWSVPGPYSNQPQHF. For the CDR3, the DNA is TGTGCCTGGAGTGTACCGGGACCCTATAGCAATCAGCCCCAGCATTTT.